The TCR beta chain under discussion was sequenced for a study of T cell responses to AZD1222 COVID-19 vaccine. Findings of the study overall: Regions left unmutated in variants are reportedly the target of nearly half of spike-specific TCRs. Only a handful of AZD1222 recipients, several in all, had baseline seropositivity. Donors, mostly white British, included more females; clonal diversity was possibly underestimated. Mapped onto spike, vaccine-associated CD4 TCRs spanned it and were dominant at 160-218 and 743-854.

With regard to this clone: Its antigen is as yet unknown.

Assay used: immunoSEQ multiplex PCR; TCRdb lists only in-frame clones, some missing. The sample yields some 120,000 clones, over 75% seen once. There are 13 residues in the CDR3. Germline V gene sequence: CDR1 ENHRY, CDR2 SYGVKD. Trimming at V came to 6 bases and at J to 5 bases, leaving 7 bases not matched to a gene. The sequenced sample was peripheral blood, obtained on day 0 of AZD1222 vaccination. The V and J genes are TRBV10-3 and TRBJ2-7; TRBD1 matches at 7 bases. This TCR came from an adult in good health. This CDR3 reads CAIRQTGTDEQYF. The CDR3 DNA sequence: TGTGCCATCAGACAAACCGGGACAGACGAGCAGTACTTC.